Listed below are T cell receptor beta chains from one sample, sequenced in a study of T cell responses to AZD1222 COVID-19 vaccine. The repertoire was sequenced with immunoSEQ multiplex PCR; TCRdb's copy has only in-frame clones and lacks some. Seen here are more than 140,000 clones, roughly 88% observed once, and the top ten hold about 3.2%. Source: peripheral blood, taken on day 0 of MenACWY control vaccination. All receptors derive from an adult in good health. The CDR3 runs from the conserved cysteine through the conserved F or W. The D gene is left open where the match is weak. Where a row states a size, it is once, few, many or the class of an expanded clone; other rows omit it.

DNA: TGTGCCAGCAGCTTAAGTGGCCAGGATCCCTACGAGCAGTACTTC
CDR3: CASSLSGQDPYEQYF
V: TRBV11-2
size: once
D: -
J: TRBJ2-7

DNA: TGTGCCAGCAGTTTAAGGGGTAGCGGGAGTATTTACAATGAGCAGTTCTTC
CDR3: CASSLRGSGSIYNEQFF
V: TRBV28
size: -
D: TRBD2
J: TRBJ2-1

DNA: TGTGCCAGCTCACCACAACAGAATCAGCCCCAGCATTTT
CDR3: CASSPQQNQPQHF
V: TRBV18
size: -
D: -
J: TRBJ1-5

DNA: TGTGCCAGCAGCTCGACAGCCCGGAGGGAGCAGTACTTC
CDR3: CASSSTARREQYF
V: TRBV7-2
size: -
D: -
J: TRBJ2-7

DNA: TGTGCCAGCAGGGCGGGGGACTCTGGAAACACCATATATTTT
CDR3: CASRAGDSGNTIYF
V: TRBV2
size: -
D: -
J: TRBJ1-3

DNA: TGTGCCAGCAGCTTTGGTGGCGGGGAGCTGTTTTTT
CDR3: CASSFGGGELFF
V: TRBV7-3
size: -
D: -
J: TRBJ2-2

DNA: TGTGCCTGGAGTGTATTGGGACAGGGGTACTATGGCTACACCTTC
CDR3: CAWSVLGQGYYGYTF
V: TRBV30
size: -
D: TRBD1
J: TRBJ1-2

DNA: TGTGCCAGCAGCAGGGATTTACGAGGCTACACCTTC
CDR3: CASSRDLRGYTF
V: TRBV7-9
size: -
D: -
J: TRBJ1-2

DNA: TGTGCCAGCAGCCAAAGATCATCTGCGCGGTCGGGGGGCAGTGGCTACACCTTC
CDR3: CASSQRSSARSGGSGYTF
V: TRBV14
size: -
D: -
J: TRBJ1-2

DNA: TGTGCCAGCAGTGGGACAGGCCCTACTAATGAAAAACTGTTTTTT
CDR3: CASSGTGPTNEKLFF
V: TRBV2
size: -
D: TRBD1
J: TRBJ1-4

DNA: TGCAGCGTTGCGGCGGGAGTGGCAGAGACCCAGTACTTC
CDR3: CSVAAGVAETQYF
V: TRBV29-1
size: -
D: TRBD2
J: TRBJ2-5

DNA: TGTGCCAGCAGGGGACTAGCGGGGGACCTTAAGGACGAGCAGTTCTTC
CDR3: CASRGLAGDLKDEQFF
V: TRBV6-6
size: -
D: TRBD2
J: TRBJ2-1

DNA: TGTGCCAGCAACACCGGGGGGGGCAAGAACACTGGGGAGCTGTTTTTT
CDR3: CASNTGGGKNTGELFF
V: TRBV5-4
size: -
D: TRBD2
J: TRBJ2-2

DNA: TGTGCCAGCAGTCCGCGCGGCTTCTCTGGAAACACCATATATTTT
CDR3: CASSPRGFSGNTIYF
V: TRBV27
size: -
D: -
J: TRBJ1-3

DNA: TGCAGCGTTTCTCAGGTTGACCCTGAAGCTTTCTTT
CDR3: CSVSQVDPEAFF
V: TRBV29-1
size: -
D: -
J: TRBJ1-1

DNA: TGTGCCAGCAGCTTCGGGGGGTCTAGCACAGATACGCAGTATTTT
CDR3: CASSFGGSSTDTQYF
V: TRBV5-4
size: -
D: TRBD2
J: TRBJ2-3

DNA: TGTGCCAGCAGCTTGACCGGGTACGGCACTGAAGCTTTCTTT
CDR3: CASSLTGYGTEAFF
V: TRBV5-6
size: -
D: -
J: TRBJ1-1

DNA: TGCGCCAGCTCCCCAGGACTGCACGGGCAGTACTTC
CDR3: CASSPGLHGQYF
V: TRBV5-1
size: -
D: -
J: TRBJ2-7

DNA: TGTGCCTGGACAGGGGGCGGTGGCTACGAGCAGTACTTC
CDR3: CAWTGGGGYEQYF
V: TRBV30
size: -
D: TRBD1
J: TRBJ2-7

DNA: TGTGCCAGCAGCCAGGGACGGCCCTCTGGAAACACCATATATTTT
CDR3: CASSQGRPSGNTIYF
V: TRBV3-1/TRBV3-2
size: -
D: -
J: TRBJ1-3

DNA: TGTGCCAGCAGTTTAACCGCACCCGGAAACTATGGCTACACCTTC
CDR3: CASSLTAPGNYGYTF
V: TRBV6-5
size: once
D: -
J: TRBJ1-2

DNA: TGTGCCAGTAGGGGCGGGGCCCAGGGGCAGTTCTTC
CDR3: CASRGGAQGQFF
V: TRBV19
size: -
D: -
J: TRBJ2-1

DNA: TGTGCCAGCAGCCAGCTAACAGGGCCCTCCGCTTTCTTT
CDR3: CASSQLTGPSAFF
V: TRBV6-2/TRBV6-3
size: -
D: -
J: TRBJ1-1

DNA: TGCAGCGTTGCCCAGGACAGCACAGATACGCAGTATTTT
CDR3: CSVAQDSTDTQYF
V: TRBV29-1
size: -
D: -
J: TRBJ2-3

DNA: TGTGCCAGCAGCCAAAAACTAGCGCCCCGCAATGAGCAGTTCTTC
CDR3: CASSQKLAPRNEQFF
V: TRBV3-1/TRBV3-2
size: -
D: TRBD2
J: TRBJ2-1

DNA: TGTGCCAGTAGTATAGGTACGACTAGCGGGAGTAAGAACGAGCAGTACTTC
CDR3: CASSIGTTSGSKNEQYF
V: TRBV19
size: -
D: TRBD2
J: TRBJ2-7

DNA: TGTGCCAGTAGAACTACAGGGGGCGGAAACACCATATATTTT
CDR3: CASRTTGGGNTIYF
V: TRBV19
size: -
D: TRBD1
J: TRBJ1-3

DNA: TGTGCCAGCAGCTCCCTTGACAGGAACACTGAAGCTTTCTTT
CDR3: CASSSLDRNTEAFF
V: TRBV11-3
size: -
D: -
J: TRBJ1-1

DNA: TGCAGCGTTGTGGGACAGGATGAAAAACTGTTTTTT
CDR3: CSVVGQDEKLFF
V: TRBV29-1
size: -
D: TRBD1
J: TRBJ1-4

DNA: TGTGCCAGTAGTCCCCGGACCGGCGAGGGGGCTTTCTTT
CDR3: CASSPRTGEGAFF
V: TRBV19
size: -
D: -
J: TRBJ1-1

DNA: TGTGCCAGCAGCTGGGGTGGCGAGACCCAGTACTTC
CDR3: CASSWGGETQYF
V: TRBV7-9
size: -
D: -
J: TRBJ2-5

DNA: TGTGCCAGTAGTCTACAGCGGGGAGCTCTTTATGAGCAGTTCTTC
CDR3: CASSLQRGALYEQFF
V: TRBV19
size: -
D: TRBD2
J: TRBJ2-1

DNA: TGTGCCAGCAGTGAGACGGGGAACACTGAAGCTTTCTTT
CDR3: CASSETGNTEAFF
V: TRBV6-2/TRBV6-3
size: -
D: -
J: TRBJ1-1

DNA: TGTGCCAGCAGCGAGCCCGTGAGCACAGATACGCAGTATTTT
CDR3: CASSEPVSTDTQYF
V: TRBV7-9
size: -
D: -
J: TRBJ2-3

DNA: TGCAGCGTTGAGGGGGGAACCAAAAACATTCAGTACTTC
CDR3: CSVEGGTKNIQYF
V: TRBV29-1
size: once
D: -
J: TRBJ2-4

DNA: TGTGCCAGCAGTTACCCTCGCCGCGGACAGTGGGGAAAACTGTTTTTT
CDR3: CASSYPRRGQWGKLFF
V: TRBV6-2/TRBV6-3
size: -
D: -
J: TRBJ1-4

DNA: TGTGCCAGCAGTTTCGAGAGCTCCTATAATTCACCCCTCCACTTT
CDR3: CASSFESSYNSPLHF
V: TRBV28
size: -
D: -
J: TRBJ1-6

DNA: TGTGCCAGCAGCGTCGCCGGGACCAGCTCCTACAATGAGCAGTTCTTC
CDR3: CASSVAGTSSYNEQFF
V: TRBV13
size: -
D: -
J: TRBJ2-1

DNA: TGTGCCATCCGGGACGGAGGCACAGATACGCAGTATTTT
CDR3: CAIRDGGTDTQYF
V: TRBV10-3
size: once
D: -
J: TRBJ2-3

DNA: TGTGCCAGCAACAACGGTCGGAATTCACCCCTCCACTTT
CDR3: CASNNGRNSPLHF
V: TRBV27
size: once
D: -
J: TRBJ1-6

DNA: TGTGCCAGCAGCTTTGGCAGGGGTTCCGAGCAGTACTTC
CDR3: CASSFGRGSEQYF
V: TRBV7-2
size: -
D: -
J: TRBJ2-7

DNA: TGTGCCAGCTCACCACCGGGAGCACACAATGAGCAGTTCTTC
CDR3: CASSPPGAHNEQFF
V: TRBV18
size: -
D: -
J: TRBJ2-1

DNA: TGTGCCAGCAGTGAAAACTGGCTCGGGGGCAACTCACCCCTCCACTTT
CDR3: CASSENWLGGNSPLHF
V: TRBV6-1
size: -
D: -
J: TRBJ1-6

DNA: TGTGCCAGCAGGGCAGGGGTCCGGGGTAATTCACCCCTCCACTTT
CDR3: CASRAGVRGNSPLHF
V: TRBV6-5
size: -
D: -
J: TRBJ1-6

DNA: TGTGCCAGCAGCTTAGGTCTAGCTTCAGATACGCAGTATTTT
CDR3: CASSLGLASDTQYF
V: TRBV7-3
size: -
D: -
J: TRBJ2-3

DNA: TGTGCCAGCAGTTTATCAGGGGGGGCCCTCTATGGCTACACCTTC
CDR3: CASSLSGGALYGYTF
V: TRBV27
size: -
D: -
J: TRBJ1-2

DNA: TGTGCCAGTAGTATAGATCGAAAGAGTCTTAATGAAAAACTGTTTTTT
CDR3: CASSIDRKSLNEKLFF
V: TRBV19
size: -
D: -
J: TRBJ1-4

DNA: TGTGCCAGCGAACAGGGATCTGGAAACACCATATATTTT
CDR3: CASEQGSGNTIYF
V: TRBV3-1/TRBV3-2
size: -
D: -
J: TRBJ1-3

DNA: TGCGCCAGCAGCTTCCTACCAGCCTCCCAAGAGACCCAGTACTTC
CDR3: CASSFLPASQETQYF
V: TRBV5-1
size: -
D: -
J: TRBJ2-5

DNA: TGCCCCCCGGGGGCGGAGAACTATGGCTACACCTTC
CDR3: CPPGAENYGYTF
V: TRBV29-1
size: few
D: -
J: TRBJ1-2

DNA: TGCAGTGCTAGTCATCGGCGGGAGGTCACAGATACGCAGTATTTT
CDR3: CSASHRREVTDTQYF
V: TRBV20-1
size: -
D: TRBD2
J: TRBJ2-3

DNA: TGTGCCAGCAGTCCAAGCGGACCGATCAATCAGCCCCAGCATTTT
CDR3: CASSPSGPINQPQHF
V: TRBV6-5
size: -
D: -
J: TRBJ1-5

DNA: TGCAGTGCTAGTTTACAGGGAGTATTCCTGGAGACCCAGTACTTC
CDR3: CSASLQGVFLETQYF
V: TRBV20-1
size: -
D: -
J: TRBJ2-5

DNA: TGTGCCAGCACTAGGGACAGGGGTATCGGCTACACCTTC
CDR3: CASTRDRGIGYTF
V: TRBV12-3/TRBV12-4
size: few
D: TRBD1
J: TRBJ1-2

DNA: TGTGCCAGCAGTTACATCCGGACAGGGTGGACCTACGAGCAGTACTTC
CDR3: CASSYIRTGWTYEQYF
V: TRBV6-2/TRBV6-3
size: -
D: TRBD1
J: TRBJ2-7

DNA: TGTGCCTGGAGGACGACAGGGGGATCCTATGGCTACACCTTC
CDR3: CAWRTTGGSYGYTF
V: TRBV30
size: -
D: TRBD1
J: TRBJ1-2

DNA: TGTGCCAGCAGTTTATACGGCTATAATTCACCCCTCCACTTT
CDR3: CASSLYGYNSPLHF
V: TRBV27
size: -
D: -
J: TRBJ1-6